This T cell receptor (beta chain) appears in the sequencing data of a study of blood T cell repertoires in COVID-19. Study-level background: Sites in the United States, Italy and Spain provided acute and convalescent COVID-19 samples. In each case, the material was cDNA or gDNA derived from T cells, B-cell-depleted T cells, or PBMCs.

Produced via immunoSEQ multiplex PCR; TCRdb's table is partial and in-frame only. The sample has nearly 55,000 clones; around 84% are singletons. The CDR3 is 13 residues long. The germline V gene has CDR1 SEHNR and CDR2 FQNEAQ (reference sequence). Trimming removed 6 bases at V and 3 bases at J, with 10 bases between. This chain joins TRBV7-9 and TRBJ2-3; D is perhaps TRBD1 (7 bases). The sample was peripheral blood. This sequence originates from a man between 65 and 79 years old with active COVID-19. Here the CDR3 DNA reads TGTGCCAGCAGACAGGGGAGGACAGATACGCAGTATTTT. Translation gives CASRQGRTDTQYF.